Listed here are 5 T cell receptor beta chains from one sample, sequenced in a study of T cells expressing NK-cell markers. TCRdb reprocessed the 5' RACE reads and reports one entry per CDR3 protein, with no DNA. The sample table includes 200,000 to 300,000 distinct CDR3 sequences. The sequenced sample was blood T cells: a sorted CD56 or NKG2C T cell subset, CD4+ or CD8+ T cells, or bulk PBMC T cells (not recorded which). The receptors come from a man between 18 and 29 years old in good health.

The chain links TRBV10-1 to TRBJ2-1; TCRdb's D call, TRBD1, is unchecked because there is no DNA. Germline loops: CDR1 WNHNN, CDR2 SYGVQD (reference sequence). The CDR3 is 16 residues long. The CDR3 loop reads CASSESYGGGYNEQFF.

V is TRBV7-2 and J is TRBJ1-1; TCRdb lists TRBD1, though no DNA is available to test this call. This CDR3 contains 15 residues. The V gene's germline CDR1 is SGHTA and CDR2 FQGNSA. CDR3: CASSLGQGRYTEAFF.

The chain joins TRBV29-1 to TRBJ1-2; the D gene TCRdb calls, TRBD1, cannot be checked with no DNA. The CDR3 consists of 13 residues. Germline CDR1 and CDR2: SQVTM and ANQGSEA. The CDR3 spells CSVGRLLTDGYTF.

The V call is TRBV7-6, the J call TRBJ2-6; TCRdb proposes TRBD1, but this gene call is untestable without DNA. Germline V gene data show CDR1 as SGHVS and CDR2 as FNYEAQ. The CDR3 is 18 residues long. CDR3 residues: CASSPGVKAHSGANVLTF.

This chain links TRBV20-1 with TRBJ2-5. The CDR3 totals 15 residues. CDR1 and CDR2 (germline): DFQATT, SNEGSKA (reference sequence). The CDR3 loop reads CSASWVASYQETQYF.